The 6 T cell receptor beta chains below were found in one sample sequenced in a study of EBV T-cell therapy then PD-1 blockade in nasopharyngeal carcinoma. These receptors have no identified antigens. Sample time point: 266 days after commencement of treatment, after nivolumab therapy. The treatment here: AdE1-LMPpoly-expanded autologous EBV-specific T-cell therapy followed by anti-PD-1 nivolumab. Assay used: immunoSEQ multiplex PCR; TCRdb lists only in-frame clones, some missing. The sample contains around 19,000 clones, around 84% of which appear only once. The material was CD8+ T cells from blood, obtained around day 240 from a patient whose treatment included autologous EBV-specific T cells and nivolumab. The receptors derive from a man aged 35-49 years with nasopharyngeal carcinoma.

This clone was found once. The rearrangement links TRBV6-4 to TRBJ2-1, with D perhaps TRBD1 (9 bases). The germline gives CDR1 MRHNA, CDR2 SNTAGT. The CDR3 length is 16 residues. V gave up 5 bases and J gave up 4 bases, with 18 bases separating them. CDR3 bases: TGTGCCAGCAGTCCCTCGGGAGGGACAGGGTACAATGAGCAGTTCTTC. As protein: CASSPSGGTGYNEQFF.

The CDR3 loop is CASSYSGQVRGTEAFF. The CDR3 nucleotides read TGTGCCAGCAGTTACTCGGGTCAAGTACGGGGCACTGAAGCTTTCTTT. This chain links TRBV6-2 or TRBV6-3 with TRBJ1-1; D is uncertain. The length of the CDR3 is 16 residues. Trimming removed 0 bases at V and 4 bases at J, with 15 bases between. CDR1 and CDR2 from the germline V gene are MNHEY and SVGEGT.

The chain carries TRBV7-6 and TRBJ2-3; tentative D call: TRBD2 (6 bases). V lost 5 bases, J lost 2 bases, and 14 bases lay in between. There are 15 residues in the CDR3. Germline V CDR1 and CDR2: SGHVS, FNYEAQ. The CDR3 DNA is TGTGCCAGCAGCCAGACCGGGAGTCACACAGATACGCAGTATTTT. It specifies CASSQTGSHTDTQYF.

This clone has only one observation. This chain uses TRBV27 with TRBJ1-6; 8 bases agree with TRBD1. From germline, CDR1 is MNHEY and CDR2 SMNVEV (reference sequence). CDR3 size: 18 residues. Trimming cost V 4 bases and J 1 base; bases outside gene matches: 9. The CDR3 is CASSSGQGRKSYNSPLHF. CDR3 nucleotide sequence: TGTGCCAGCAGTTCCGGACAGGGTCGAAAGTCCTATAATTCACCCCTCCACTTT.

The CDR3 is CASSEGPRWRETQYF. DNA for the CDR3: TGTGCCAGCAGTGAAGGGCCCCGATGGCGGGAGACCCAGTACTTC. This sequence joins TRBV7-6 and TRBJ2-5; D not resolved. V lost 6 bases, J lost 5 bases, and 19 bases lay in between. The CDR3 has 15 amino acids. CDR1 and CDR2 from the germline V gene are SGHVS and FNYEAQ.

V is TRBV28 and J is TRBJ2-6; 10 nucleotides align to TRBD1. The CDR3 consists of 16 residues. Germline CDR1 is MDHEN and CDR2 is SYDVKM. The V gene end was trimmed by 3 bases and the J gene end by 2 bases; junction bases not matched to a gene: 1. Here the CDR3 reads CASSLTGGAGANVLTF. The CDR3 DNA reads as TGTGCCAGCAGTTTGACAGGGGGCGCTGGGGCCAACGTCCTGACTTTC.